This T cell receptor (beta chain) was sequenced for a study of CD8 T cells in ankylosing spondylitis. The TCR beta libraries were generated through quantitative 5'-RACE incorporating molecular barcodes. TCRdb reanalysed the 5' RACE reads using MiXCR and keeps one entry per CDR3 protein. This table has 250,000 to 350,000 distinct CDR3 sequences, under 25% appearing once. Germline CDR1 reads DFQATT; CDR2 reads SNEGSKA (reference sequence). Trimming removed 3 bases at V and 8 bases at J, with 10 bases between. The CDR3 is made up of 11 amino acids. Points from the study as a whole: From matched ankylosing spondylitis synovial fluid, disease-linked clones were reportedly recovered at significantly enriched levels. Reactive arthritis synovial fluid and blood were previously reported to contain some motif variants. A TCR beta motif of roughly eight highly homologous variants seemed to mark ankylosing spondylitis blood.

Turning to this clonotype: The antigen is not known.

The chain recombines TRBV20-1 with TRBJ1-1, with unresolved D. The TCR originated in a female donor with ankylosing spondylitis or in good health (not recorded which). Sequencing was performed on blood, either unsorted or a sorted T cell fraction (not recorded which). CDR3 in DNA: TGCAGTGCTAGTCCATGGTCCGAAGCTTTCTTT. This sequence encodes CSASPWSEAFF.